Sequencing of this T cell receptor (beta chain) was carried out in a study of beta chain features in type 1 diabetes. General study results and limits: The study found that naive, central memory and Treg TCRB repertoires appeared more similar in patients than in healthy donors. Among all four CD4+ subsets, Type 1 diabetes patients had TCRB CDR3s that were moderately but significantly shorter.

Expressed TCRB transcripts were sequenced, since all the RNA that had been isolated was reverse transcribed. The protocol was immunoSEQ multiplex PCR, while the TCRdb copy is restricted to in-frame clones and leaves out a portion. The repertoire holds roughly 140,000 clones, with 6% to 7.5% as singletons. It was one heparinised blood draw, averaging around 120 mL, that each donor gave. Naive, central memory, regulatory and stem cell-like memory cells within the CD4+ compartment were sorted using CD45RO/CCR7/CD25/CD127/CD95/CD27. This clone has more than one count but fewer than ten. Its target is not known. Germline lookup yields CDR1 MGHRA and CDR2 YSYEKL. The V gene end was trimmed by 1 base and the J gene end by 7 bases; junction bases not matched to a gene: 13. The CDR3 loop spans 18 amino acids.

Sequences were obtained from central memory CD4+ T cells from blood. The chain is built from TRBV4-1 and TRBJ2-1; TRBD2 aligns across 10 bases. This receptor was taken from a woman between 25 and 40 years old in good health. The CDR3 is CASSQVGGGLAGVNEQFF. CDR3 sequence (DNA): TGCGCCAGCAGCCAAGTCGGGGGAGGGCTAGCGGGAGTTAATGAGCAGTTCTTC.